These T cell receptor beta chains were read from a single sample in a study of CD8+ T cells in alopecia areata. Data came from immunoSEQ multiplex PCR; TCRdb stores just in-frame clones and leaves some out. The table has about 74,000 clones, 29% seen once. The specimen was CD8+ T cells sorted from blood, collected at week 4, from a patient treated with tofacitinib. Receptors were obtained from a human donor with alopecia areata. CDR3s leave out the opening cysteine and the closing phenylalanine or tryptophan. A row's size may be missing; if present it is once, few, many or a size class.

few	TRBV30	AWRTDSGNTIY
few	TRBV7-9	ASSGPGLADYEQY
few	TRBV30	AWSTSGRGEQY
-	TRBV9	ASSVGSGEYEQY
-	TRBV7-9	ASRGRREGRDEQY
few	TRBV18	ASSTDGSRNEQF
-	TRBV6-5	ASSYSTGRTGELF
-	TRBV29-1	SVLVPNYEQY
few	TRBV29-1	SVALWLAGAYEQY
-	TRBV29-1	SLRTGRVDTQY
-	TRBV29-1	SVVGLAGGGETQY
few	TRBV9	ASSLGTSYGYEQY
-	TRBV20-1	SAGVEAF
few	TRBV30	AWEDRGSNQPQH
-	TRBV4-1	ASSLEGVAGELF
-	TRBV7-9	ASSPPLPGGETQY
few	TRBV21-1	ASSRGLGLF
few	TRBV6-1	ASLRTAYEQY
-	TRBV2	ASSGLLSVSAYEQY
-	TRBV13	ASSKGRSNQPQH
-	TRBV7-2	ASTTLQGHSGNTIY
-	TRBV30	AWDSRVGYT
-	TRBV5-4	ASRLTSGANTGELF
few	TRBV19	ASSFPGQGLYEQY
-	TRBV28	ASSLAGDYGYT
few	TRBV6-5	ASSRWAGPYEQY
many	TRBV4-3	ASSQDGGGGETQY
-	TRBV7-2	ASSYPGQGLYEQY
-	TRBV19	ASSIGQSSYNEQF
-	TRBV27	ASSLGTSSYEQY
few	TRBV6-5	ASSYSSRGGNTEAF
-	TRBV4-1	ASSLTPQGETQY
few	TRBV6-5	ASRTTGTEAF
-	TRBV7-3	ASSLQAADAQY
-	TRBV5-1	ASSLAAVDNEQF
-	TRBV6-5	ASSSSATGTEQY
-	TRBV29-1	SVGWVDRNYEQY
few	TRBV27	ASSTSTWSSYEQY
few	TRBV4-3	ASSQDRGTGYGYT
-	TRBV6-5	ASSYSRSNTEAF
few	TRBV7-9	ASSLAGQGSLRGYT
-	TRBV29-1	SVEGGSRFQETQY